Listed below are T cell receptor beta chains from one sample, sequenced in a study of blood T cell repertoires in COVID-19. Using immunoSEQ multiplex PCR, the repertoire was profiled, and TCRdb retains in-frame clones only, with some absent. The table shows roughly 160,000 clones, with around 86% occurring only once. The sample consisted of peripheral blood. These receptors came from a man in his late teens or twenties with acute or convalescent COVID-19. The CDR3 runs from the conserved cysteine through the conserved F or W. Each record gives: clone size, D gene, V gene, J gene, CDR3 protein, CDR3 DNA. The D gene is left open where the match is weak. Clone size, where shown, is once, few, many, or a class for clones that have expanded.

size: NA
D: TRBD1
V: TRBV30
J: TRBJ1-4
CDR3: CAWSGAGGEKLFF
DNA: TGTGCCTGGAGTGGGGCAGGGGGTGAAAAACTGTTTTTT

size: NA
D: TRBD1
V: TRBV27
J: TRBJ1-2
CDR3: CASSLKNPGQGAYGYTF
DNA: TGTGCCAGCAGTCTTAAAAACCCGGGACAGGGGGCTTATGGCTACACCTTC

size: NA
D: NA
V: TRBV19
J: TRBJ1-3
CDR3: CASSTTVSGNTIYF
DNA: TGTGCCAGTAGTACGACAGTCTCTGGAAACACCATATATTTT

size: few
D: TRBD1
V: TRBV5-6
J: TRBJ2-2
CDR3: CASSPQGQGGTGELFF
DNA: TGTGCCAGCAGCCCGCAGGGACAGGGGGGGACCGGGGAGCTGTTTTTT

size: NA
D: TRBD2
V: TRBV9
J: TRBJ2-1
CDR3: CASSDVAGGRYNEQFF
DNA: TGTGCCAGCAGCGATGTAGCGGGGGGTAGGTACAATGAGCAGTTCTTC

size: few
D: NA
V: TRBV4-2
J: TRBJ1-5
CDR3: CASSQEYRGGNQPQHF
DNA: TGTGCCAGCAGCCAAGAATATCGAGGTGGCAATCAGCCCCAGCATTTT

size: NA
D: NA
V: TRBV19
J: TRBJ1-2
CDR3: CATLGGDGYTF
DNA: TGTGCCACCCTCGGAGGGGACGGCTACACCTTC

size: NA
D: NA
V: TRBV6-5
J: TRBJ1-4
CDR3: CASRQGTNEKLFF
DNA: TGTGCCAGCAGGCAGGGGACTAATGAAAAACTGTTTTTT

size: NA
D: NA
V: TRBV5-1
J: TRBJ2-5
CDR3: CASSLSYWGGETQYF
DNA: TGCGCCAGCAGCCTATCTTATTGGGGAGGAGAGACCCAGTACTTC

size: NA
D: NA
V: TRBV3-1/TRBV3-2
J: TRBJ1-5
CDR3: CASSHGTGPTAPQHF
DNA: TGTGCCAGCAGCCACGGTACTGGTCCGACAGCGCCCCAGCATTTT

size: NA
D: TRBD2
V: TRBV6-5
J: TRBJ2-1
CDR3: CASTRGAHEQFF
DNA: TGTGCCAGCACGCGGGGGGCGCATGAGCAGTTCTTC

size: few
D: NA
V: TRBV18
J: TRBJ2-1
CDR3: CASSPRGGTETYNEQFF
DNA: TGTGCCAGCTCACCACGTGGAGGGACCGAAACCTACAATGAGCAGTTCTTC

size: NA
D: NA
V: TRBV11-2
J: TRBJ2-2
CDR3: CASSLFQTNTGELFF
DNA: TGTGCCAGCAGCTTATTCCAAACGAACACCGGGGAGCTGTTTTTT

size: NA
D: NA
V: TRBV9
J: TRBJ1-4
CDR3: CASSVGGTLDEKLFF
DNA: TGTGCCAGCAGCGTAGGAGGGACTCTTGACGAAAAACTGTTTTTT

size: NA
D: TRBD1
V: TRBV4-1
J: TRBJ1-2
CDR3: CASSQDPGAGGGYTF
DNA: TGCGCCAGCAGCCAAGATCCTGGGGCAGGGGGAGGCTACACCTTC

size: NA
D: NA
V: TRBV18
J: TRBJ1-1
CDR3: CASFQMNTEAFF
DNA: TGTGCCAGCTTCCAAATGAACACTGAAGCTTTCTTT

size: NA
D: NA
V: TRBV4-1
J: TRBJ1-6
CDR3: CASSQLAPVTKQPSYNSPLHF
DNA: TGCGCCAGCAGCCAGCTCGCCCCAGTGACAAAACAGCCCTCCTATAATTCACCCCTCCACTTT

size: NA
D: TRBD2
V: TRBV2
J: TRBJ2-3
CDR3: CASRRLAGTPDTQYF
DNA: TGTGCCAGCAGAAGACTAGCGGGCACCCCAGATACGCAGTATTTT

size: NA
D: TRBD1
V: TRBV6-6
J: TRBJ2-2
CDR3: CASRERDRGSGELFF
DNA: TGTGCCAGCAGAGAGAGGGACAGGGGGAGCGGGGAGCTGTTTTTT

size: NA
D: TRBD2
V: TRBV19
J: TRBJ2-1
CDR3: CASGGGVGQFF
DNA: TGTGCCAGTGGCGGGGGGGTAGGGCAGTTCTTC

size: NA
D: NA
V: TRBV2
J: TRBJ2-3
CDR3: CASSATRLSGADTQYF
DNA: TGTGCCAGCAGTGCCACCCGATTGTCGGGGGCAGATACGCAGTATTTT

size: NA
D: NA
V: TRBV30
J: TRBJ2-5
CDR3: CAFGRGTARSQETQYF
DNA: TGTGCCTTCGGACGCGGGACCGCGAGATCTCAAGAGACCCAGTACTTC

size: NA
D: TRBD1
V: TRBV7-2
J: TRBJ1-1
CDR3: CASTGQGGVGTEAFF
DNA: TGTGCCAGCACCGGACAGGGGGGCGTAGGCACTGAAGCTTTCTTT

size: NA
D: NA
V: TRBV7-8
J: TRBJ1-2
CDR3: CATSPGTNYGYTF
DNA: TGTGCCACCTCGCCAGGGACTAACTATGGCTACACCTTC

size: NA
D: TRBD1
V: TRBV5-4
J: TRBJ2-3
CDR3: CASSWHRTGDTDTQYF
DNA: TGTGCCAGCAGCTGGCACAGGACAGGAGACACAGATACGCAGTATTTT

size: NA
D: NA
V: TRBV7-3
J: TRBJ2-1
CDR3: CASSLRGPAGNRDEQFF
DNA: TGTGCCAGCAGCTTAAGGGGGCCAGCGGGGAACAGGGATGAGCAGTTCTTC

size: few
D: NA
V: TRBV7-9
J: TRBJ1-5
CDR3: CASSPSGQGSNQPQHF
DNA: TGTGCCAGCAGCCCAAGTGGGCAGGGTAGCAATCAGCCCCAGCATTTT

size: few
D: TRBD1
V: TRBV6-5
J: TRBJ1-5
CDR3: CASSYSGTGNQPQHF
DNA: TGTGCCAGCAGTTATTCTGGGACAGGGAATCAGCCCCAGCATTTT

size: NA
D: TRBD1
V: TRBV11-2
J: TRBJ1-1
CDR3: CASSRTGAPGVEAFF
DNA: TGTGCCAGCAGCCGAACAGGGGCACCGGGGGTGGAAGCTTTCTTT

size: NA
D: TRBD2
V: TRBV12-5
J: TRBJ2-5
CDR3: CASGLVVLAGGEETQYF
DNA: TGTGCTAGTGGTTTGGTAGTCCTAGCGGGGGGGGAAGAGACCCAGTACTTC

size: NA
D: TRBD1
V: TRBV5-8
J: TRBJ2-1
CDR3: CASSLGQFSSYNEQFF
DNA: TGTGCCAGCAGTTTGGGACAGTTTAGCTCCTACAATGAGCAGTTCTTC

size: NA
D: TRBD1
V: TRBV10-2
J: TRBJ1-1
CDR3: CASSEIRTGENTEAFF
DNA: TGCGCCAGCAGTGAGATCCGGACAGGGGAGAACACTGAAGCTTTCTTT

size: NA
D: NA
V: TRBV7-3
J: TRBJ1-1
CDR3: CASSTGLMNTEAFF
DNA: TGTGCCAGCAGCACGGGACTTATGAACACTGAAGCTTTCTTT

size: NA
D: TRBD1
V: TRBV7-2
J: TRBJ2-3
CDR3: CASSDRGLSTQYF
DNA: TGTGCCAGCAGCGACAGGGGGTTGAGTACGCAGTATTTT

size: NA
D: TRBD1
V: TRBV18
J: TRBJ2-1
CDR3: CARSLTGTGNNEQFF
DNA: TGTGCCCGCTCACTCACCGGGACAGGGAACAATGAGCAGTTCTTC

size: NA
D: NA
V: TRBV7-3
J: TRBJ2-5
CDR3: CASSRGNQETQYF
DNA: TGTGCCAGCAGCCGGGGAAATCAGGAGACCCAGTACTTC

size: once
D: NA
V: TRBV9
J: TRBJ1-5
CDR3: CASSVGGIKGQPQHF
DNA: TGTGCCAGCAGCGTAGGGGGCATTAAAGGACAGCCCCAGCATTTT

size: NA
D: NA
V: TRBV12-3/TRBV12-4
J: TRBJ1-5
CDR3: CASSGASNQPQHF
DNA: TGTGCCAGTAGCGGGGCGAGCAATCAGCCCCAGCATTTT

size: NA
D: NA
V: TRBV7-8
J: TRBJ1-6
CDR3: CASSLPDLRGAYYNSPLHF
DNA: TGTGCCAGCAGCTTACCCGATTTGCGGGGGGCATACTATAATTCACCCCTCCACTTT

size: once
D: NA
V: TRBV30
J: TRBJ1-4
CDR3: CAWSVASWQGNEKLFF
DNA: TGTGCCTGGAGTGTGGCGTCATGGCAGGGGAATGAAAAACTGTTTTTT

size: NA
D: TRBD2
V: TRBV3-1/TRBV3-2
J: TRBJ2-1
CDR3: CASSLGGNEQFF
DNA: TGTGCCAGCAGCCTCGGGGGGAATGAGCAGTTCTTC

size: NA
D: TRBD1
V: TRBV4-1
J: TRBJ1-5
CDR3: CASSHQGGQGQPQHF
DNA: TGCGCCAGCAGCCACCAGGGGGGACAGGGTCAGCCCCAGCATTTT

size: NA
D: TRBD2
V: TRBV7-2
J: TRBJ2-7
CDR3: CASSHRGTSGGPSYEQYF
DNA: TGTGCCAGCAGTCACCGGGGTACTAGCGGGGGGCCTTCCTACGAGCAGTACTTC

size: NA
D: NA
V: TRBV28
J: TRBJ1-6
CDR3: CASSQNSPLHF
DNA: TGTGCCAGCAGTCAAAATTCACCCCTCCACTTT

size: once
D: TRBD2
V: TRBV11-2
J: TRBJ2-5
CDR3: CASRWGGETQYF
DNA: TGTGCCAGCAGATGGGGGGGAGAGACCCAGTACTTC

size: NA
D: NA
V: TRBV25-1
J: TRBJ2-1
CDR3: CASRSSELSVQFF
DNA: TGTGCCAGCAGGAGTAGCGAGCTTAGCGTGCAGTTCTTC

size: once
D: NA
V: TRBV7-3
J: TRBJ1-1
CDR3: CASSPGGGRTEAFF
DNA: TGTGCCAGCAGCCCCGGTGGAGGGAGAACTGAAGCTTTCTTT

size: NA
D: NA
V: TRBV5-1
J: TRBJ1-2
CDR3: CASSLWAGRGYTF
DNA: TGCGCCAGCAGCTTGTGGGCAGGCCGGGGCTACACCTTC